This T cell receptor (beta chain) was identified during a study of identical twins. MiXCR was run by TCRdb on the 5' RACE reads, yielding one entry per CDR3 protein. Of roughly 190,000 distinct CDR3 sequences listed, about a sixth are singletons. Germline V gives CDR1 SGDLS, CDR2 YYNGEE. Trimming pared 5 bases from V and 8 bases from J, leaving 13 bases between. The CDR3 runs to 12 residues. This sample was shared with a second study, whose subject was T cells expressing NK-cell markers. That work states: Seven HCMV-seropositive donors and one seronegative donor made up the eight sequenced donors.

The receptor's source is a woman between 18 and 29 years old in good health. This chain joins TRBV9 and TRBJ1-1; perhaps TRBD1 as D (5 bases). Sequencing was done on a sample of CD8+ T cells sorted from blood. The chain's CDR3 is CASSTNGAEAFF. DNA for the CDR3: TGTGCCAGCAGTACCAACGGGGCGGAAGCTTTCTTT. Drawing the rest from reference TRBV9 and TRBJ1-1, the complete variable domain is DSGVTQTPKHLITATGQRVTLRCSPRSGDLSVYWYQQSLDQGLQFLIQYYNGEERAKGNILERFSAQQFPDLHSELNLSSLELGDSALYFCASSTNGAEAFFGQGTRLTVV.